In its sample, the clone carrying this T cell receptor beta chain was seen many times. No antigen is known for it. This sample is drawn from a study of T cell repertoires in cytomegalovirus infection. Looking at the study overall: Selection of CMV epitopes for the study included recently identified HLA-C-restricted and well-studied HLA-B-restricted ones. Matching HLA type, along with CMV infection, was indicated by public TCR beta signatures. Study-level findings and limits: Carriers of CMV and the relevant HLA type were discriminated by public TCR beta frequency. In two of eight donors, the top clonotype was HLA-C-restricted CMV-specific.

MiXCR, applied by TCRdb to the reads, yields one record per CDR3 protein. The sample consists of under 350,000 distinct CDR3 sequences, under 25% of them appearing once. Germline CDR1 SGHVS, CDR2 FQNEAQ. The CDR3 length is 16 residues. Trimming shortened V by 1 base and J by 5 bases, and 17 bases separated the two germline ends. The origin of this receptor is a human donor in good health (CMV status not recorded). Some clones in this sample may be carry-over from other donors' samples. Here the sequenced sample was cultured PBMCs, taken from culture after CMV antigen stimulation. The chain employs TRBV7-8 and TRBJ2-5; D unclear. This CDR3 reads CASSLGRLLFGETQYF. The CDR3 nucleotides read TGTGCCAGCAGCTTAGGACGGCTCTTATTCGGGGAGACCCAGTACTTC.